This T cell receptor (beta chain) was sequenced for a study of cytomegalovirus exposure and HLA in healthy donors. V shed 5 bases, J shed 9 bases, and the junction held 10 bases outside the gene matches. The CDR3 contains 15 residues. Per germline, CDR1 SGHTA and CDR2 FQGTGA. As to this clone: No antigen is known for it.

Study results and limitations: According to an earlier analysis, most TCR beta V segments yielded productive rearrangements about 90% or about 30% of the time.

Both 60 Vbeta primers and 13 Jbeta primers went into the PCR. Measured with immunoSEQ multiplex PCR; TCRdb has only the in-frame clones, and not every one. Of 150,000 to 200,000 clones in the sample, over 60% are singletons; the top ten hold about 0.93%. The material sequenced was PBMCs. This rearrangement joins TRBV7-3 to TRBJ2-1; 10 bases are a match to TRBD2. The TCR was taken from a woman aged 45-60 years in good health and CMV-seropositive. This chain's CDR3 is CASSPRLAGTPEQFF. The CDR3 coding sequence is TGTGCCAGCAGCCCTCGACTAGCGGGCACACCTGAGCAGTTCTTC.